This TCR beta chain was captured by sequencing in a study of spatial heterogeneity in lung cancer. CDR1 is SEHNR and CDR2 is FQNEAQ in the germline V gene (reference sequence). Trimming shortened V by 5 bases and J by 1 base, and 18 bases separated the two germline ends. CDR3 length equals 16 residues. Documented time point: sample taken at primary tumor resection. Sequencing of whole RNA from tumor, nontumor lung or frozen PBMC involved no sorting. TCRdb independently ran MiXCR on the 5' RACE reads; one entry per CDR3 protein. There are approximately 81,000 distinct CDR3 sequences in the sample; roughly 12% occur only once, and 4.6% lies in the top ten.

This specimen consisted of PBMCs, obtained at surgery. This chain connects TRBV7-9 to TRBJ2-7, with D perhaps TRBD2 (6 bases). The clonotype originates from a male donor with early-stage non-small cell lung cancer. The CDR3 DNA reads TGTGCCAGCAGCCCACGACCGGTCGGGGGTTCCTACGAGCAGTACTTC. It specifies CASSPRPVGGSYEQYF.